The rows below give T cell receptor beta chains drawn from one sample of a study of CD8 T cells in ankylosing spondylitis. TCRdb ran MiXCR on the 5' RACE reads and lists one entry per CDR3 protein. This table holds 220,000 or so distinct CDR3 sequences, around 16% found once. Specimen: blood, either unsorted or a sorted T cell fraction (not recorded which). These receptors came from a male donor with ankylosing spondylitis. CDR3s include the opening cysteine and the closing phenylalanine or tryptophan. Fields, in order: CDR3 DNA, CDR3 protein, D gene, clone size, V gene, J gene. A D gene is named only where the DNA matches it firmly. Clone size, where shown, is once, few, many, or a class for clones that have expanded.

CDR3 DNA: TGTGCCAGCAGCTTCGCCTACGAGCAGTACTTC; CDR3 protein: CASSFAYEQYF; D gene: -; clone size: -; V gene: TRBV13; J gene: TRBJ2-7
CDR3 DNA: TGCGCCAGCAGCCAAGATTGGCTAGCGGGAAACACCGGGGAGCTGTTTTTT; CDR3 protein: CASSQDWLAGNTGELFF; D gene: TRBD2; clone size: -; V gene: TRBV4-1; J gene: TRBJ2-2
CDR3 DNA: TGCGCCAGCAGCCAAGTAGGATTTGCGTTGGGACAACAATCGAACACTGAAGCTTTCTTT; CDR3 protein: CASSQVGFALGQQSNTEAFF; D gene: -; clone size: few; V gene: TRBV4-1; J gene: TRBJ1-1
CDR3 DNA: TGTGCCATCAGTGACAAGGGGCCCTACGAGCAGTACTTC; CDR3 protein: CAISDKGPYEQYF; D gene: -; clone size: -; V gene: TRBV10-3; J gene: TRBJ2-7
CDR3 DNA: TGTGCCAGCAGCCTCTTGGGGGAGACAGAGACCCAGTACTTC; CDR3 protein: CASSLLGETETQYF; D gene: -; clone size: -; V gene: TRBV7-8; J gene: TRBJ2-5
CDR3 DNA: TGTGCCAGCAGGCAGACTAGCGGGGGCACAGATACGCAGTATTTT; CDR3 protein: CASRQTSGGTDTQYF; D gene: TRBD2; clone size: -; V gene: TRBV6-1; J gene: TRBJ2-3
CDR3 DNA: TGCAGTGCTAGGTCCCCGGGACTACTTGGGGAGCAGTACTTC; CDR3 protein: CSARSPGLLGEQYF; D gene: TRBD2; clone size: -; V gene: TRBV20-1; J gene: TRBJ2-7
CDR3 DNA: TGTGCCAGCAGCCCAGAGACAGGGCTCGGGGAGCTGTTTTTT; CDR3 protein: CASSPETGLGELFF; D gene: TRBD1; clone size: few; V gene: TRBV13; J gene: TRBJ2-2
CDR3 DNA: TGTGCCAGCAGCTCGATTCACGGACAGGGGGACGAGACCCAGTACTTC; CDR3 protein: CASSSIHGQGDETQYF; D gene: TRBD1; clone size: -; V gene: TRBV13; J gene: TRBJ2-5
CDR3 DNA: TGTGCCAGTAGAATCTCGACTGCCTATGGCTACACCTTC; CDR3 protein: CASRISTAYGYTF; D gene: -; clone size: once; V gene: TRBV19; J gene: TRBJ1-2
CDR3 DNA: TGTGCCAGTAGTAGACTAGCGGGACAGGGCTACGAGCAGTACTTC; CDR3 protein: CASSRLAGQGYEQYF; D gene: TRBD2; clone size: -; V gene: TRBV19; J gene: TRBJ2-7
CDR3 DNA: TGTGCCAGCAGCCCGGACAGTACCTACGAGCAGTACTTC; CDR3 protein: CASSPDSTYEQYF; D gene: -; clone size: few; V gene: TRBV3-1; J gene: TRBJ2-7
CDR3 DNA: TGTGCCAGCAGCGTTGGACAGGGCGAAGATGGCTACACCTTC; CDR3 protein: CASSVGQGEDGYTF; D gene: TRBD1; clone size: few; V gene: TRBV9; J gene: TRBJ1-2
CDR3 DNA: TGTGCCAGCAAAAGAGGGGACTCCTACAATGAGCAGTTCTTC; CDR3 protein: CASKRGDSYNEQFF; D gene: -; clone size: many; V gene: TRBV12-3/TRBV12-4; J gene: TRBJ2-1
CDR3 DNA: TGTGCCAGCAGATTTACTAGTTCCCTCACAGATACGCAGTATTTT; CDR3 protein: CASRFTSSLTDTQYF; D gene: -; clone size: -; V gene: TRBV6-5; J gene: TRBJ2-3
CDR3 DNA: TGCAGCGCATGGACAGGGGGGGATAATTCACCCCTCCACTTT; CDR3 protein: CSAWTGGDNSPLHF; D gene: TRBD1; clone size: -; V gene: TRBV29-1; J gene: TRBJ1-6
CDR3 DNA: TGTGCCTGGAGTGTAGACAGTTCTTATCAGCCCCAGCATTTT; CDR3 protein: CAWSVDSSYQPQHF; D gene: -; clone size: -; V gene: TRBV30; J gene: TRBJ1-5
CDR3 DNA: TGTGCCAGCAGGGTAGACACAACCCGACCCAATGAGCAGTTCTTC; CDR3 protein: CASRVDTTRPNEQFF; D gene: -; clone size: many; V gene: TRBV12-3/TRBV12-4; J gene: TRBJ2-1
CDR3 DNA: TGTGCCAGCAGCTTAGTAGAGGAAGATACGCAGTATTTT; CDR3 protein: CASSLVEEDTQYF; D gene: -; clone size: -; V gene: TRBV7-9; J gene: TRBJ2-3
CDR3 DNA: TGTGCCAGCAGTGAAACAGAATCCACTGAAGCTTTCTTT; CDR3 protein: CASSETESTEAFF; D gene: -; clone size: many; V gene: TRBV6-1; J gene: TRBJ1-1
CDR3 DNA: TGTGCCAGCAGTGCTCTAGCGGGGCCTTACAATGAGCAGTTCTTC; CDR3 protein: CASSALAGPYNEQFF; D gene: TRBD2; clone size: few; V gene: TRBV6-1; J gene: TRBJ2-1
CDR3 DNA: TGTGCCAGCAGCGTAACAAATTTCTCGTCCAAAAACATTCAGTACTTC; CDR3 protein: CASSVTNFSSKNIQYF; D gene: -; clone size: few; V gene: TRBV7-9; J gene: TRBJ2-4
CDR3 DNA: TGCAGTGCTAGAGATAGAAAGAGGGAGCTCTACAATGAGCAGTTCTTC; CDR3 protein: CSARDRKRELYNEQFF; D gene: -; clone size: -; V gene: TRBV20-1; J gene: TRBJ2-1
CDR3 DNA: TGTGCCAGCAGCCCGGGGCTAGCGGGGGAATACAATGAGCAGTTCTTC; CDR3 protein: CASSPGLAGEYNEQFF; D gene: TRBD2; clone size: -; V gene: TRBV14; J gene: TRBJ2-1
CDR3 DNA: TGTGCCAGCAGTTACTCGGTCCCGGGGCATGAGCAGTTCTTC; CDR3 protein: CASSYSVPGHEQFF; D gene: -; clone size: -; V gene: TRBV6-5; J gene: TRBJ2-1
CDR3 DNA: TGTGCCACCAAGAACAGGGGGGACGACGAGCAGTACTTC; CDR3 protein: CATKNRGDDEQYF; D gene: TRBD1; clone size: few; V gene: TRBV27; J gene: TRBJ2-7
CDR3 DNA: TGCGCCAGCAGCCAAGATCGACAGGGTTGGGAGACCCAGTACTTC; CDR3 protein: CASSQDRQGWETQYF; D gene: TRBD1; clone size: few; V gene: TRBV4-3; J gene: TRBJ2-5
CDR3 DNA: TGTGCCAGCACCCCGGGACTGGCGGCTAATGAGCAGTTCTTC; CDR3 protein: CASTPGLAANEQFF; D gene: -; clone size: few; V gene: TRBV6-2/TRBV6-3; J gene: TRBJ2-1
CDR3 DNA: TGCGCCAGCAGCCAACACTACGGACAGGTCTCCTACGAGCAGTACTTC; CDR3 protein: CASSQHYGQVSYEQYF; D gene: TRBD1; clone size: -; V gene: TRBV5-1; J gene: TRBJ2-7
CDR3 DNA: TGTGCCAGCAGTTACGCGGACTACTACTCCTACAATGAGCAGTTCTTC; CDR3 protein: CASSYADYYSYNEQFF; D gene: -; clone size: -; V gene: TRBV6-5; J gene: TRBJ2-1
CDR3 DNA: TGTGCCAGCAGCTCCTCTAGCGGGGGGGTCATACATACGCAGTATTTT; CDR3 protein: CASSSSSGGVIHTQYF; D gene: TRBD2; clone size: -; V gene: TRBV7-9; J gene: TRBJ2-3
CDR3 DNA: TGTGCCAGCAGTGGAGCGGGAGAGGGGAATGAGCAGTTCTTC; CDR3 protein: CASSGAGEGNEQFF; D gene: TRBD2; clone size: -; V gene: TRBV27; J gene: TRBJ2-1
CDR3 DNA: TGTGCCAGCAGCTTCGGAGCGGTCTACGAGCAGTACTTC; CDR3 protein: CASSFGAVYEQYF; D gene: -; clone size: few; V gene: TRBV5-6; J gene: TRBJ2-7
CDR3 DNA: TGTGCCAGCACCACCCGGGACAGGACGTCCTACGAGCAGTACTTC; CDR3 protein: CASTTRDRTSYEQYF; D gene: TRBD1; clone size: few; V gene: TRBV7-8; J gene: TRBJ2-7
CDR3 DNA: TGCAGCGTTGAAGGCGGGAGGCCTAGCACAGATACGCAGTATTTT; CDR3 protein: CSVEGGRPSTDTQYF; D gene: TRBD2; clone size: -; V gene: TRBV29-1; J gene: TRBJ2-3
CDR3 DNA: TGCGCCAGCAGCTTGGAACAGGGCTACGAGCAGTACTTC; CDR3 protein: CASSLEQGYEQYF; D gene: -; clone size: few; V gene: TRBV5-1; J gene: TRBJ2-7
CDR3 DNA: TGTGCCAGCAGTGCTTCCCGGGACGGAGGCTACGAGCAGTACTTC; CDR3 protein: CASSASRDGGYEQYF; D gene: -; clone size: few; V gene: TRBV27; J gene: TRBJ2-7
CDR3 DNA: TGTGCCAGCAGTTTGAGGGCCCATGAGCAGTTCTTC; CDR3 protein: CASSLRAHEQFF; D gene: -; clone size: -; V gene: TRBV27; J gene: TRBJ2-1
CDR3 DNA: TGCGCCAGCAGCCAAGTCCCTTCGACCACCGGGGAGCTGTTTTTT; CDR3 protein: CASSQVPSTTGELFF; D gene: -; clone size: few; V gene: TRBV4-1; J gene: TRBJ2-2
CDR3 DNA: TGCAGCGTTGTGGACACAAACTATGGCTACACCTTC; CDR3 protein: CSVVDTNYGYTF; D gene: -; clone size: -; V gene: TRBV29-1; J gene: TRBJ1-2
CDR3 DNA: TGTGCCAGCAGTGAAGCCCCAGGAACCTACGAGCAGTACTTC; CDR3 protein: CASSEAPGTYEQYF; D gene: -; clone size: -; V gene: TRBV2; J gene: TRBJ2-7
CDR3 DNA: TGTGCCAGCAGTTCGGGTACAGACACTGAAGCTTTCTTT; CDR3 protein: CASSSGTDTEAFF; D gene: -; clone size: many; V gene: TRBV28; J gene: TRBJ1-1
CDR3 DNA: TGTGCCAGCAGCCAAACAGGAGTAGCGGGGAGCTCCTACGAGCAGTACTTC; CDR3 protein: CASSQTGVAGSSYEQYF; D gene: TRBD2; clone size: -; V gene: TRBV4-2; J gene: TRBJ2-7
CDR3 DNA: TGTGCCAGCAGTGATCCCCTGTCTAGCGGGAATGAGCAGTTCTTC; CDR3 protein: CASSDPLSSGNEQFF; D gene: TRBD2; clone size: -; V gene: TRBV2; J gene: TRBJ2-1
CDR3 DNA: TGTGCCAGCATGCTGCGCCCTTTCTATGGCTACACCTTC; CDR3 protein: CASMLRPFYGYTF; D gene: -; clone size: -; V gene: TRBV12-3/TRBV12-4; J gene: TRBJ1-2
CDR3 DNA: TGCAGCGTTGAGACAGGGGGGGTTGAGCAGTTCTTC; CDR3 protein: CSVETGGVEQFF; D gene: TRBD1; clone size: many; V gene: TRBV29-1; J gene: TRBJ2-1
CDR3 DNA: TGTGCCAGCAGCCAAGATTTTGGGGACAATGAGCAGTTCTTC; CDR3 protein: CASSQDFGDNEQFF; D gene: -; clone size: -; V gene: TRBV3-1; J gene: TRBJ2-1
CDR3 DNA: TGTGCTAGTGGTTTGGTAACAGGGCCTGCAAACACCGGGGAGCTGTTTTTT; CDR3 protein: CASGLVTGPANTGELFF; D gene: -; clone size: -; V gene: TRBV12-5; J gene: TRBJ2-2
CDR3 DNA: TGTGCCAGCAGCTTAACCTGGGGACAGGCAGAAAAGCGATATAGCAATCAGCCCCAGCATTTT; CDR3 protein: CASSLTWGQAEKRYSNQPQHF; D gene: TRBD1; clone size: -; V gene: TRBV7-3; J gene: TRBJ1-5
CDR3 DNA: TGTGCCAGCAGCCGCGGGGGAGGGAACTACAATGAGCAGTTCTTC; CDR3 protein: CASSRGGGNYNEQFF; D gene: TRBD2; clone size: few; V gene: TRBV9; J gene: TRBJ2-1
CDR3 DNA: TGCAGTGCGAAGATGAACACTGAAGCTTTCTTT; CDR3 protein: CSAKMNTEAFF; D gene: -; clone size: few; V gene: TRBV20-1; J gene: TRBJ1-1
CDR3 DNA: TGCGCCAGCAGCTCTGCCGAGACTAGCGCAGATACGCAGTATTTT; CDR3 protein: CASSSAETSADTQYF; D gene: TRBD2; clone size: few; V gene: TRBV5-1; J gene: TRBJ2-3
CDR3 DNA: TGCAGTGCTAGTAGTCTGGGGGCGGTTTTCGAGCAGTACTTC; CDR3 protein: CSASSLGAVFEQYF; D gene: -; clone size: few; V gene: TRBV20-1; J gene: TRBJ2-7